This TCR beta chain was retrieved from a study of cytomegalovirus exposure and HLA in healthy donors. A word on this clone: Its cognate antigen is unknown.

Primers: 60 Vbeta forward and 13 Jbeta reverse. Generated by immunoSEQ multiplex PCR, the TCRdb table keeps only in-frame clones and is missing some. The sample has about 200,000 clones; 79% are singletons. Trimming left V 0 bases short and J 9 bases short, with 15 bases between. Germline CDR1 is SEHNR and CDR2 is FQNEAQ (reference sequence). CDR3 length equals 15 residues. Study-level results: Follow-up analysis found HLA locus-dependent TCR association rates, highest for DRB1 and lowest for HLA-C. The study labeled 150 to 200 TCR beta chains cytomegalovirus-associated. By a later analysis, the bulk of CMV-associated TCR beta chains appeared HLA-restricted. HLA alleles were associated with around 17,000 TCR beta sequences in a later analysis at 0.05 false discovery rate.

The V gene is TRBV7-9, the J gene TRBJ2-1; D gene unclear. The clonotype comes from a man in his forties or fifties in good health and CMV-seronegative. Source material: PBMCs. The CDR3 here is CASSLAFPERGEQFF. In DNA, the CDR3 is TGTGCCAGCAGCTTAGCCTTCCCCGAGCGAGGTGAGCAGTTCTTC. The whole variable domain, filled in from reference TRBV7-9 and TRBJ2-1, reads DTGVSQNPRHKITKRGQNVTFRCDPISEHNRLYWYRQTLGQGPEFLTYFQNEAQLEKSRLLSDRFSAERPKGSFSTLEIQRTEQGDSAMYLCASSLAFPERGEQFFGPGTRLTVL.